This entry lists 27 T cell receptor beta chains sequenced from one sample in a study of T-cell reconstitution after alpha-beta-depleted transplantation in children. Unique molecular identifiers were used in preparing the TCRbeta library. In TCRdb, the PCR reads were re-called with MiXCR into one record per CDR3 protein. The sample shows 540,000 or so distinct CDR3 sequences, 20% to 25% of them seen only once. The source was PBMCs, mostly from graft donor cells, collected 360 days after TCRalphabeta/CD19-depleted stem cell transplant. The receptors derive from a boy less than two years old who had a stem cell transplant for acute myeloid leukemia, so the T cells may come from the graft donor.

The V and J genes are TRBV12-3 or TRBV12-4 and TRBJ2-5; 7 bases match TRBD1. This CDR3 has 15 residues. The V gene end was trimmed by 2 bases and the J gene end by 3 bases; junction bases not matched to a gene: 6. The CDR3 coding sequence is TGTGCCAGCAGTTTATTTCTTACAGGGGAAGAGACCCAGTACTTC. Protein sequence: CASSLFLTGEETQYF.

This clonotype was counted ten times or more. This chain joins TRBV5-1 and TRBJ2-2; D possibly matches TRBD1 or TRBD2 (5 bases each). The CDR3 contains 16 residues. Trimming removed 4 bases from V and 3 bases from J, with 16 bases in between. Germline V CDR1 and CDR2: SGHRS, YFSETQ. CDR3 region: CASSRRGARDTGELFF. In nucleotides, the CDR3 is TGCGCCAGCAGCCGAAGAGGGGCAAGGGACACCGGGGAGCTGTTTTTT.

This clonotype was picked up a small number of times. The chain employs TRBV6-2 or TRBV6-3 and TRBJ2-1, with D maybe TRBD1 (5 bases). Trimming removed 8 bases at V and 4 bases at J, with 15 bases between. Germline V CDR1 and CDR2: MNHEY, SVGEGT. The CDR3 contains 14 residues. DNA for the CDR3: TGTGCCAGCCTCCCGGCAGGGTATTACAATGAGCAGTTCTTC. Translated: CASLPAGYYNEQFF.

The genes are TRBV20-1 and TRBJ2-1, with 15 bases identical to TRBD2. The V segment lost 2 bases and the J segment 6 bases; nucleotides outside the gene matches: 11. The CDR3 runs to 18 residues. From germline, CDR1 is DFQATT and CDR2 SNEGSKA (reference sequence). The CDR3, as DNA: TGCAGTGCTAGATGGGGACTAGCGGGGGGCGGAGATCGCAATGAGCAGTTCTTC. This codes for CSARWGLAGGGDRNEQFF.

V usage is TRBV7-2 and J usage is TRBJ2-1; D is possibly TRBD1 (5 bases). Trimming left V 5 bases short and J 2 bases short, with 10 bases between. The CDR3 is 14 residues long. In germline, CDR1 is SGHTA, CDR2 FQGNSA. The CDR3 sequence is CASSRQRPYNEQFF. CDR3 DNA: TGTGCCAGCAGCCGACAGCGTCCCTACAATGAGCAGTTCTTC.

This clonotype was counted at least ten times. The chain combines TRBV7-2 with TRBJ2-5; 7 bases are shared with TRBD1. The V and J ends lost 10 bases and 0 bases, in that order; junction bases with no gene match: 8. Germline loops: CDR1 SGHTA, CDR2 FQGNSA. The CDR3 runs to 14 residues. The CDR3 DNA is TGTGCCACCTGGGGGACAGACGACCAAGAGACCCAGTACTTC. Its translation is CATWGTDDQETQYF.

This clonotype was counted at least ten times. This sequence joins TRBV21-1 and TRBJ2-7; TRBD1, as called in the table, went unchecked against the DNA. TRBV21-1 is a known pseudogene. The CDR3 loop spans 17 amino acids. The CDR3 DNA reads as TGTGCCAGCAGCGGCCCCCCGGGACAGGATACCCTCTACGAGCAGTACGTC. Translation gives CASSGPPGQDTLYEQYV.

This clonotype was observed at least ten times. This chain links TRBV20-1 with TRBJ2-7; TRBD1 agrees at 7 bases. The CDR3 length is 13 residues. V shed 1 base and J 2 bases; nucleotides not matched to a gene: 2. Germline-derived CDR1 and CDR2 are DFQATT and SNEGSKA (reference sequence). This CDR3 reads CSARAGTAYEQYV. For the CDR3, the DNA is TGCAGTGCTAGAGCCGGGACAGCCTACGAGCAGTACGTC.

This clonotype was seen ten or more times. This sequence joins TRBV12-3 or TRBV12-4 and TRBJ1-2, with 9 nucleotides matching TRBD1. This CDR3 comprises 13 residues. The junction had 6 bases not matched to a gene; V was cut back by 5 bases and J by 8 bases. CDR3 bases: TGTGCCAGCAGTCCCGGGACAGGGAAAGGCTACACCTTC. This encodes CASSPGTGKGYTF.

This chain links TRBV6-1 with TRBJ1-3; a possible D gene is TRBD1 (5 bases). The V and J ends lost 7 bases and 0 bases respectively, with 10 bases between them. CDR1 and CDR2 from the germline V gene are MNHNS and SASEGT. CDR3 length: 14 residues. Here the CDR3 reads CASKGPTSGNTIYF. The CDR3 nucleotides are TGTGCCAGCAAGGGACCGACCTCTGGAAACACCATATATTTT.

The gene calls are TRBV20-1 and TRBJ2-3; the match to TRBD2 covers 8 bases. The junction had 6 bases not matched to a gene; V was cut back by 1 base and J by 3 bases. The CDR3 has 15 residues. CDR1 is DFQATT and CDR2 is SNEGSKA in the germline V gene (reference sequence). The CDR3 DNA sequence: TGCAGTGCTAGAGCGAGACTAGCGTGGACAGATACGCAGTATTTT. It translates to CSARARLAWTDTQYF.

The genes are TRBV20-1 and TRBJ2-7; 8 bases are a match to TRBD1. This CDR3 comprises 17 residues. CDR1 is DFQATT and CDR2 is SNEGSKA in the germline V gene (reference sequence). The V gene end was trimmed by 1 base and the J gene end by 4 bases; junction bases not matched to a gene: 15. The DNA for the CDR3 is TGCAGTGCTAGAGTCAGGGGGCGCTTCGGGTCCATGTACGAGCAGTACTTC. Translated, it gives CSARVRGRFGSMYEQYF.

The sample holds a few counts of this clonotype. The rearrangement joins TRBV6-1 to TRBJ2-7, with 10 bases lining up with TRBD2. V lost 0 bases to trimming and J lost 2 bases; unmatched junction nucleotides: 4. Germline assignment: CDR1 MNHNS and CDR2 SASEGT. The CDR3 is made up of 16 amino acids. This CDR3 reads CASSEALAGATYEQYV. The CDR3 DNA follows: TGTGCCAGCAGTGAAGCCCTAGCGGGGGCTACCTACGAGCAGTACGTC.

The chain uses TRBV6-4 and TRBJ2-7, with 8 bases matching TRBD1. Per germline, CDR1 MRHNA and CDR2 SNTAGT. V lost 6 bases, J lost 2 bases, and 6 bases stayed unmatched. This CDR3 is built from 14 residues. In DNA form, the CDR3 reads TGTGCCAGCAGGGAGACAGGGGTTACCTACGAGCAGTACGTC. Translation: CASRETGVTYEQYV.

This chain connects TRBV12-3 or TRBV12-4 to TRBJ2-3; either TRBD1 or TRBD2 may fit D (5 bases each). With 7 bases removed from V and 5 bases from J, the gap between germline ends came to 19 bases. The CDR3 spans 15 residues. The CDR3 DNA is TGTGCCAGCACTATGTGGGGCGTCGGAGGAGATACGCAGTATTTT. This gives the protein CASTMWGVGGDTQYF.

This chain links TRBV20-1 with TRBJ2-7; TRBD2 might be the D (6 bases). With 1 base removed from V and 4 bases from J, the gap between germline ends came to 17 bases. This CDR3 is built from 15 residues. Germline V gene lookup returns CDR1 DFQATT and CDR2 SNEGSKA (reference sequence). Here the CDR3 reads CSARVLAGTGYEQYF. CDR3 DNA: TGCAGTGCTAGAGTCTTGGCGGGGACTGGGTACGAGCAGTACTTC.

This clonotype appeared many times. This chain uses TRBV20-1 with TRBJ2-2; no clear D gene. The germline V and J ends were trimmed by 2 bases and 1 base, with 11 bases remaining between them. Germline V CDR1 and CDR2: DFQATT, SNEGSKA (reference sequence). The CDR3 length is 15 residues. CDR3 residues: CSARPLGQNTGELFF. As DNA, the CDR3 is TGCAGTGCTAGACCCTTAGGGCAGAACACCGGGGAGCTGTTTTTT.

The V call is TRBV28, the J call TRBJ2-1; 8 bases fit TRBD1. Germline V gene lookup returns CDR1 MDHEN and CDR2 SYDVKM. The V segment lost 6 bases and the J segment 0 bases; nucleotides outside the gene matches: 4. This CDR3 spans 15 amino acids. CDR3 loop: CASSYRGNSYNEQFF. The CDR3 DNA reads as TGTGCCAGCAGCTACAGGGGGAACTCCTACAATGAGCAGTTCTTC.

The CDR3 loop reads CASSQAYADRYNEQFF. In nucleotides, the CDR3 is TGCGCCAGCAGCCAAGCGTACGCGGATCGTTACAATGAGCAGTTCTTC. This chain connects TRBV4-3 to TRBJ2-1; D call uncertain. CDR1 and CDR2 (germline): LGHNA, YSLEER. The CDR3 totals 16 residues. Trimming removed 1 base from V and 4 bases from J, with 14 bases in between.

The sample holds many counts of this clonotype. The chain uses TRBV4-3 and TRBJ1-5; D gene unclear. Germline V gene data show CDR1 as LGHNA and CDR2 as YSLEER. This CDR3 spans 14 amino acids. Trimming removed 0 bases at V and 1 base at J, with 4 bases between. CDR3 region: CASSQDHSNQPQHF. The CDR3 nucleotides are TGCGCCAGCAGCCAAGATCACAGCAATCAGCCCCAGCATTTT.

This sequence joins TRBV10-1 and TRBJ2-1; D may be TRBD1 or TRBD2 (5 bases each). Germline values: CDR1 WNHNN, CDR2 SYGVQD (reference sequence). CDR3 length: 16 amino acids. Between the trimmed V and J ends, which lost 4 bases and 9 bases, there was a span of 22 bases. The CDR3 coding sequence is TGCGCCAGCAGTGGTATACCGGGAAATGGGGCCGGTGAGCAGTTCTTC. It encodes CASSGIPGNGAGEQFF.

J is TRBJ2-3 and V is TRBV18; 7 bases are a match to TRBD2. V lost 0 bases and J lost 5; bases outside the gene matches: 14. This CDR3 region has 18 residues. CDR1 and CDR2 from the germline V gene are KGHSH and LQKENI. This CDR3 is CASSPPDWRGRREDTQYF. The CDR3 nucleotides read TGTGCCAGCTCACCACCGGACTGGCGGGGGAGAAGGGAAGATACGCAGTATTTT.

This clonotype has a handful of counts. J is TRBJ1-4 and V is TRBV20-1, with 9 bases fitting TRBD1. CDR3 length: 14 amino acids. Germline V gene data show CDR1 as DFQATT and CDR2 as SNEGSKA (reference sequence). Trimming removed 5 bases from V and 8 bases from J; junction bases left unmatched: 9. CDR3 DNA sequence: TGCAGTGCTCGGAACAGGGGGCTCGGCGAAAAACTGTTTTTT. Translating it yields CSARNRGLGEKLFF.

J is TRBJ2-2 and V is TRBV6-1; a weak D match, TRBD2 (6 bases). The CDR3 loop spans 15 amino acids. Trimming shortened V by 6 bases and J by 1 base, and 12 bases separated the two germline ends. In germline, CDR1 is MNHNS, CDR2 SASEGT. CDR3 loop: CASRRDFLNTGELFF. The CDR3 DNA follows: TGTGCCAGCAGGAGGGACTTCTTGAACACCGGGGAGCTGTTTTTT.

The chain is built from TRBV29-1 and TRBJ1-4, with D unresolved. Germline V CDR1 and CDR2: SQVTM, ANQGSEA. CDR3 size: 12 residues. The V end lost 4 bases, the J end lost 8 bases, and 11 bases lay between the germline ends. The CDR3 DNA reads TGCAGCGTTGCGGTGAGGCCCGAAAAACTGTTTTTT. Its protein product is CSVAVRPEKLFF.

This clonotype was seen at least ten times. V and J are TRBV20-1 and TRBJ2-7; 9 bases align to TRBD1. CDR3 length: 13 amino acids. Germline V gene lookup returns CDR1 DFQATT and CDR2 SNEGSKA (reference sequence). J gave up 3 bases and V 4 bases, and 4 bases lay outside the gene matches. The DNA of the CDR3 is TGCAGTGCTACGGGACAGGGACGCTACGAGCAGTACGTC. Translating gives CSATGQGRYEQYV.

This clonotype has ten or more counts. The gene calls are TRBV12-3 or TRBV12-4 and TRBJ2-5, with a weak D call TRBD1 (8 bases). The V gene lost 5 bases and the J gene lost 4 bases, with 14 bases spanning the gap. The length of the CDR3 is 14 residues. CDR3 amino acids: CASSPTGEGETQYF. The CDR3 coding sequence is TGTGCCAGCAGTCCGACAGGGGAGGGAGAGACCCAGTACTTC.